This record covers a single T cell receptor (beta chain). What it recognizes is unknown. This record belongs to a study of T cell repertoires in cytomegalovirus infection. Background on the study: It was recently identified HLA-C-restricted and well-studied HLA-B-restricted CMV epitopes that the study used. The study's findings and limits: Cumulative frequency (of public TCR beta family members) identified carriers of CMV plus the relevant HLA.

MiXCR was run by TCRdb on the reads, yielding one entry per CDR3 protein. The table includes roughly 340,000 distinct CDR3 sequences, 25% to 30% detected once. This CDR3 spans 15 amino acids. Germline V lookup: CDR1 MNHNS, CDR2 SASEGT. J lost 4 bases, V lost 7 bases, and 10 bases had no gene match. This receptor was identified in a human donor in good health (CMV status not recorded). Some clones in this sample may be carry-over from other donors' samples. This chain joins TRBV6-1 and TRBJ2-1, with TRBD2 identical over 7 bases. The specimen comprised cultured PBMCs, sampled from culture after CMV antigen stimulation. The CDR3 DNA is TGTGCCAGCATGGAGGGCGGGGGACTTTACAATGAGCAGTTCTTC. Its translation: CASMEGGGLYNEQFF.